This T cell receptor (beta chain) was documented in a study of T cell responses to AZD1222 COVID-19 vaccine. As for the study in general: The analysis combined second doses at about 4 or about 12 weeks. Whole-study results and caveats: Reports indicate that nearly half of spike-specific TCRs are directed at unmutated variant regions. Vaccine-associated CD4 TCRs spanned spike, dominant at 160-218 and 743-854. Seropositive AZD1222 recipients at baseline numbered only 6 or 7.

This table comes from immunoSEQ multiplex PCR, and its TCRdb copy is limited to in-frame clones, with some not included. The sample lists 150,000 to 200,000 clones, around 90% occurring once. The V gene lost 0 bases and the J gene lost 4 bases, with 6 bases spanning the gap. The CDR3 is made up of 13 amino acids. Germline CDR1 and CDR2: LGHDT and YNNKEL (reference sequence). Concerning this clone itself: Its target is unknown.

This TCR derives from an adult in good health. Specimen: peripheral blood, collected on day 0 of AZD1222 vaccination. V gene TRBV3-1 (or the pseudogene TRBV3-2) combines with J gene TRBJ1-2; D is perhaps TRBD1 (5 bases). The CDR3 here is CASSQEQGYGYTF. The CDR3 nucleotides are TGTGCCAGCAGCCAAGAGCAGGGCTATGGCTACACCTTC.